This TCR beta chain was sequenced for a study of response to subunit inactivated influenza vaccine. Study-level findings and limits: T cells newly recruited by each seasonal influenza vaccination are few, the authors suggested.

The CDR3 runs to 12 residues. Germline V CDR1 and CDR2: SGHTA, FQGNSA. Trimming stripped 5 bases from V and 5 bases from J, with 10 bases between. This clonotype has only a few counts. Antigen: not known. One entry per CDR3 protein, called by TCRdb with MiXCR from the RT-PCR reads. The profile covers roughly 500,000 distinct CDR3 sequences, with 16% appearing a single time and less than 4% taken by the ten largest. The TCR comes from a man between 50 and 69 years old who received an inactivated influenza vaccine. Sequenced material: CD4+ T cells sorted from PBMCs, taken less than 30 months after vaccination. The chain uses TRBV7-2 and TRBJ2-7; D gene uncertain. The CDR3 bases are TGTGCCAGCAGCACCGTCTTCAACGAGCAGTACTTC. Translation: CASSTVFNEQYF.